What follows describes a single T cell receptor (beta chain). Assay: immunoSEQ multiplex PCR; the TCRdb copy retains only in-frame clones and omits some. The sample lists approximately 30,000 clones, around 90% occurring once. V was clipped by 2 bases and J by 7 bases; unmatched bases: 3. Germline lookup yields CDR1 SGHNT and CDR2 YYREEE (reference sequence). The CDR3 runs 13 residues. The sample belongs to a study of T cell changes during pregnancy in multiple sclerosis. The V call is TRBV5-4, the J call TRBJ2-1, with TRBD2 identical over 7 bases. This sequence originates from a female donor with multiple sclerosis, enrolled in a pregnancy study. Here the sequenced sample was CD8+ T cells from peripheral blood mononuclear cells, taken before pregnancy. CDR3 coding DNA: TGTGCCAGCAGCTTCGGGAGGTTGAATGAGCAGTTCTTC. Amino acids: CASSFGRLNEQFF.